These T cell receptor beta chains were read from a single sample in a study of blood T cell repertoires in COVID-19. Here immunoSEQ multiplex PCR was the method, and the copy in TCRdb shows in-frame clones only, minus some. The sample includes some 160,000 clones, about nine tenths of them seen just once. Sequenced sample: peripheral blood. Source of these receptors: a woman aged 70 to 79 with acute or convalescent COVID-19. Both conserved end residues are part of each CDR3. D genes are given only for firm matches. Clone sizes are given selectively: once, few, many, or a class where the clone is expanded.

>-|16|TRBD2|TRBV28|TRBJ2-5
TGTGCCAGCAGTACGCTAGGGACTAGCGGGAGGGAGACCCAGTACTTC
CASSTLGTSGRETQYF
>-|15|-|TRBV3-1/TRBV3-2|TRBJ2-5
TGTGCCAGCAGCCAAGAGACAGTGGTCCAAGAGACCCAGTACTTC
CASSQETVVQETQYF
>once|19|TRBD2|TRBV9|TRBJ2-3
TGTGCCAGCAGCGTTACCCTCCGTGCAGTGGGAGGGCCTAGAGATACGCAGTATTTT
CASSVTLRAVGGPRDTQYF
>-|15|TRBD1|TRBV24-1|TRBJ2-5
TGTGCCACCAGTGGACGGACAGGCCCACGGGAGACCCAGTACTTC
CATSGRTGPRETQYF
>-|17|TRBD2|TRBV4-2|TRBJ2-1
TGTGCCAGCAGCCGCCTCGAGGGGTTAGCGGGGCTCAATGAGCAGTTCTTC
CASSRLEGLAGLNEQFF
>-|15|-|TRBV7-2|TRBJ2-3
TGTGCCAGCAGCTTATTTGGAGGGGGCGCAGATACGCAGTATTTT
CASSLFGGGADTQYF
>-|15|-|TRBV6-5|TRBJ2-2
TGTGCCAGCAGTTACGATGTTTGGAGCACCGGGGAGCTGTTTTTT
CASSYDVWSTGELFF
>-|14|TRBD1|TRBV6-6|TRBJ1-1
TGTGCCAGCACCCCTCAGGGGGGTAACACTGAAGCTTTCTTT
CASTPQGGNTEAFF
>-|16|TRBD1|TRBV27|TRBJ1-1
TGTGCCAGCAGACTACTCCGGACAGGGGGGAACACTGAAGCTTTCTTT
CASRLLRTGGNTEAFF
>-|14|TRBD2|TRBV10-2|TRBJ2-1
TGCGCCAGCAAAGGACTAGCGGGAGGTTTTGAGCAGTTCTTC
CASKGLAGGFEQFF
>-|13|-|TRBV7-9|TRBJ2-3
TGTGCCAGCAGCTTAGGGAGATCAGATACGCAGTATTTT
CASSLGRSDTQYF
>-|14|-|TRBV19|TRBJ1-1
TGTGCCAGTAGTATCCAGCCGGGGAACACTGAAGCTTTCTTT
CASSIQPGNTEAFF
>-|14|-|TRBV9|TRBJ1-1
TGTGCCAGCAGCGCCACGGGGGGAAACACTGAAGCTTTCTTT
CASSATGGNTEAFF
>-|15|TRBD1|TRBV5-4|TRBJ2-3
TGTGCCAGCAGCCCGGACAGGGCCAGCACAGATACGCAGTATTTT
CASSPDRASTDTQYF
>-|15|TRBD2|TRBV7-8|TRBJ2-1
TGTGCCAGCAGCCTCGCCGGGGGGGCCACTGTTGAGCAGTTCTTC
CASSLAGGATVEQFF
>-|18|-|TRBV7-2|TRBJ2-6
TGTGCCAGCAGCTTAGTTATCCAGGGAAGCTCTGGGGCCAACGTCCTGACTTTC
CASSLVIQGSSGANVLTF
>-|15|-|TRBV6-5|TRBJ2-1
TGTGCCAGCAGACCCACCGGGACTCCCTACAATGAGCAGTTCTTC
CASRPTGTPYNEQFF
>-|13|TRBD2|TRBV29-1|TRBJ2-7
TGCAGCGTGTTTAGCGGGGGGGCCGACGAGCAGTACTTC
CSVFSGGADEQYF
>-|15|-|TRBV7-2|TRBJ2-5
TGTGCCAGCAGCTTCGCGTTCGGAGGGGTAGAGACCCAGTACTTC
CASSFAFGGVETQYF
>-|14|-|TRBV2|TRBJ1-2
TGTGCCAGCAGTGAAGCAGGGCAGGGTCTTGGCTACACCTTC
CASSEAGQGLGYTF
>-|15|-|TRBV6-5|TRBJ2-3
TGTGCCAGCAGTTACTTTGGGGAGGGGGGGAATACGCAGTATTTT
CASSYFGEGGNTQYF
>-|17|-|TRBV14|TRBJ2-3
TGTGCCAGCAGCCATGAAGAGGACAGACCGAGCACAGATACGCAGTATTTT
CASSHEEDRPSTDTQYF
>-|15|TRBD2|TRBV6-2/TRBV6-3|TRBJ2-7
TGTGCCAGCAGTTGGCCGGGAGCGGGAACCTACGAGCAGTACTTC
CASSWPGAGTYEQYF
>-|16|-|TRBV18|TRBJ1-1
TGTGCCAGCTCACCGGGAACAGGGAAAATGAACACTGAAGCTTTCTTT
CASSPGTGKMNTEAFF
>-|14|-|TRBV7-9|TRBJ1-1
TGTGCCAGCAGCCTAAGTATTTCCAACACTGAAGCTTTCTTT
CASSLSISNTEAFF
>-|14|-|TRBV27|TRBJ1-1
TGTGCCAGCAGTTTGGGCAGTCTGAACACTGAAGCTTTCTTT
CASSLGSLNTEAFF
>-|18|-|TRBV4-2|TRBJ1-3
TGTGCCAGCAGCCAAGACCCCGACAGGATCAGCTCTGGAAACACCATATATTTT
CASSQDPDRISSGNTIYF
>-|15|TRBD1|TRBV4-3|TRBJ1-1
TGCGCCAGCAGCCAAGGGGACAGGGGGAACACTGAAGCTTTCTTT
CASSQGDRGNTEAFF
>-|13|-|TRBV18|TRBJ1-6
TGTGCCAGCTCACCTAGAGGAGACTCACCCCTCCACTTT
CASSPRGDSPLHF
>-|13|-|TRBV7-2|TRBJ1-1
TGTGCCAGCAGCTCACGACAGAACACTGAAGCTTTCTTT
CASSSRQNTEAFF
>once|18|TRBD1|TRBV7-9|TRBJ1-1
TGTGCCAGCAGCTTAGTCGTTGTGACAGGGAGGATGGACACTGAAGCTTTCTTT
CASSLVVVTGRMDTEAFF
>-|14|-|TRBV3-1/TRBV3-2|TRBJ1-1
TGTGCCAGCAGCCAAGATCAGGGAAACACTGAAGCTTTCTTT
CASSQDQGNTEAFF
>-|14|-|TRBV11-2|TRBJ2-2
TGTGCCAGCATGAGGGGGGGAAACACCGGGGAGCTGTTTTTT
CASMRGGNTGELFF
>-|14|-|TRBV20-1|TRBJ2-3
TGCAGTGCTAGTCCATACGGGATCACAGATACGCAGTATTTT
CSASPYGITDTQYF
>-|15|TRBD1|TRBV11-1|TRBJ1-1
TGTGCCAGCAGCATCATACAGGGGGCCGGGACTGAAGCTTTCTTT
CASSIIQGAGTEAFF
>-|14|-|TRBV19|TRBJ1-2
TGTGCCAGTAGCGAGCAGGGTCCCGTCTATGGCTACACCTTC
CASSEQGPVYGYTF
>few|13|-|TRBV12-3/TRBV12-4|TRBJ1-1
TGTGCCAGCAGAGCGGGGATGAACACTGAAGCTTTCTTT
CASRAGMNTEAFF
>-|15|TRBD1|TRBV3-1/TRBV3-2|TRBJ1-2
TGTGCCAGCAGCCAAGTGGGGACAGGGCTCTATGGCTACACCTTC
CASSQVGTGLYGYTF
>-|16|-|TRBV18|TRBJ1-5
TGTGCCAGCTCAACCGCCCTAGGGGATGTGGGGCGGCCCCAGCATTTT
CASSTALGDVGRPQHF
>-|12|-|TRBV15|TRBJ1-1
TGTGCCACCAGCAGCACGGGGGCTGAAGCTTTCTTT
CATSSTGAEAFF
>-|14|TRBD1|TRBV10-1|TRBJ1-3
TGCGCCAGCAGTACAGGGGCTTCTGGAAACACCATATATTTT
CASSTGASGNTIYF
>-|15|TRBD1|TRBV2|TRBJ2-5
TGTGCCAGTACGACCGACGACAGGGGAAGTGGGACCCAGTACTTC
CASTTDDRGSGTQYF
>-|15|-|TRBV6-2/TRBV6-3|TRBJ1-5
TGTGCCAGCAGTTACAGAGAAAGGGAGAATCAGCCCCAGCATTTT
CASSYRERENQPQHF
>-|15|TRBD1|TRBV4-1|TRBJ2-4
TGCGCCAGCAGCGAACCGGGACAGGGGGCGGGCATTCAGTACTTC
CASSEPGQGAGIQYF
>-|17|TRBD1|TRBV28|TRBJ2-5
TGTGCCAGCAGTGCCCACTTGGGACAGGGGGCGGGGGAGACCCAGTACTTC
CASSAHLGQGAGETQYF
>-|11|-|TRBV2|TRBJ1-1
TGTGCCAGCGGCGAGGAGGTTGGGGCTTTCTTT
CASGEEVGAFF
>-|14|-|TRBV7-9|TRBJ1-4
TGTGCCAGCAGCCTCTGGGACAATAATGAAAAACTGTTTTTT
CASSLWDNNEKLFF
>-|14|TRBD2|TRBV4-1|TRBJ2-5
TGCGCCAGCAGCCACTCGACTAGCGAAGAGACCCAGTACTTC
CASSHSTSEETQYF
>-|13|-|TRBV29-1|TRBJ1-5
TGCAGCGTCAAGGGGGGGACGGGTCAGCCCCAGCATTTT
CSVKGGTGQPQHF